A single T cell receptor beta chain is shown here with its context. Germline CDR1 and CDR2: SGDLS and YYNGEE. The CDR3 is 14 amino acids. The data derive from a study of glioma-infiltrating T cells after dendritic cell vaccination. Measured with immunoSEQ multiplex PCR; TCRdb has only the in-frame clones, and not every one. The data show under 40,000 clones, with 90% to 95% seen just once and 2.2% held by the top ten. V usage is TRBV9 and J usage is TRBJ2-5; 9 nucleotides line up with TRBD1. The J call may be mistaken, given a closer DNA end match to TRBJ2-7. This clonotype was sampled from a human donor with glioblastoma. Sequences were derived from blood, sampled before dendritic cell vaccination. The CDR3 DNA sequence: TGTGCCAGCAGCGTTGGGGACAGGGACAGCGAGCAGTACTTC. This encodes CASSVGDRDSEQYF.